Sequencing of this TCR beta chain was carried out in a study of blood T cell repertoires in COVID-19. The germline CDR1 and CDR2 sequences are GTSNPN and SVGIG (reference sequence). V gave up 4 bases and J gave up 4 bases, with 14 bases separating them. The CDR3 totals 13 residues. Original handling: Reference gene primers were amplified, and this amplification served to estimate nucleated cell counts. The table came from immunoSEQ multiplex PCR; TCRdb's copy has only in-frame clones and leaves some out. V and J calls and clone size are copied from that table; D and trimming were computed from the DNA. The table lists over 200,000 clones, around 90% of them singletons, with around 0.78% in the top ten.

Sequencing used peripheral blood. This clonotype was obtained from a woman in her twenties or thirties with acute or convalescent COVID-19. The chain recombines TRBV30 with TRBJ2-7; weak D call: TRBD1 (5 bases). CDR3 nucleotide sequence: TGTGCCTGGATGCCGACAGATGGGTACGAGCAGTACTTC. Amino acid sequence: CAWMPTDGYEQYF.